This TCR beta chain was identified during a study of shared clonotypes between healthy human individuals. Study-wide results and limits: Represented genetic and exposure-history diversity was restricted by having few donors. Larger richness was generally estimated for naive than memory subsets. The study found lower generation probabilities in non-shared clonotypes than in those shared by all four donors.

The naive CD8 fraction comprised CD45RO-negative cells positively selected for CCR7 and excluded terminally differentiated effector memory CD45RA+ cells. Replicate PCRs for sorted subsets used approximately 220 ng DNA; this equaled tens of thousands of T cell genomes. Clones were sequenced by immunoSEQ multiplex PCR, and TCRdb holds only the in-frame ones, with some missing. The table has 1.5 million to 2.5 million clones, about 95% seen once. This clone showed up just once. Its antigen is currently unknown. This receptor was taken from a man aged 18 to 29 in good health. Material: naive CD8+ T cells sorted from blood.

The CDR3 is CASSLAGVNQPQHF. Here the CDR3 DNA reads TGTGCCAGCAGTTTAGCCGGGGTCAATCAGCCCCAGCATTTT. The chain uses TRBV27 and TRBJ1-5; D gene ambiguous. CDR1 and CDR2 (germline): MNHEY, SMNVEV (reference sequence). Trimming pared 2 bases from V and 3 bases from J, leaving 8 bases between. This CDR3 is 14 amino acids long.